Listed below are T cell receptor beta chains from one sample, sequenced in a study of T cells in Graves' hyperthyroidism and ophthalmopathy. TCRdb called the multiplex PCR reads again in MiXCR, with one record for every CDR3 protein. The sample has about 840,000 distinct CDR3 sequences, 38% seen once. Source material: blood. Source of these receptors: a man aged 18 to 29 with Graves' hyperthyroidism. Each CDR3 is given without its conserved first and last residue. Not all rows give a size; the values are once, few, many and, for expanded clones, a class.

>TRBV14|.|TRBJ2-7
ASSPVLAGDYEQY
>TRBV2|few|TRBJ1-6
ASSEGPAGRVNSPLH
>TRBV5-1|few|TRBJ2-5
ASSWTGLEETQY
>TRBV7-2|many|TRBJ2-7
ASSTTSFGYEQY
>TRBV7-2|many|TRBJ2-2
ASSLDGYTGELF
>TRBV7-2|.|TRBJ2-7
ASSLSTGEIEQH
>TRBV11-2|many|TRBJ1-3
ASSPFVNTIY
>TRBV2|.|TRBJ2-5
ASSEGGGTGEETQY
>TRBV9|.|TRBJ1-4
ASSAGTGIVGVEEKLF
>TRBV19|.|TRBJ2-6
ASRVEGTGANVLT
>TRBV19|once|TRBJ1-1
ASNISGGEDGTEAF
>TRBV6-5|.|TRBJ2-2
ASSYYPRGPYGELF
>TRBV15|many|TRBJ1-4
ATSRDAGAVLF
>TRBV2|.|TRBJ2-6
ASSVLTGGQGLSPGANVLT
>TRBV30|once|TRBJ2-5
ASSIGPYQETQY
>TRBV12-3/TRBV12-4|few|TRBJ1-5
ASSLAGHQPQH
>TRBV7-6|many|TRBJ2-6
ASKESGANVLT
>TRBV9|many|TRBJ1-5
ASSAEGSGQPQH
>TRBV7-9|.|TRBJ1-3
ASSLGSGTAGNTIY
>TRBV20-1|many|TRBJ1-2
SGVGEDGYT
>TRBV7-9|.|TRBJ1-1
ASSFAGAGGTEAF
>TRBV7-9|.|TRBJ1-3
ASSTPFGPSGNTIY
>TRBV7-9|few|TRBJ2-5
ASSLTSGGPQETQY
>TRBV12-3/TRBV12-4|.|TRBJ1-1
ASSLGRTGWNTEAF
>TRBV7-2|.|TRBJ2-2
ASMSGNPSTGELF
>TRBV10-3|once|TRBJ1-6
ASSRGGGYNSPLH
>TRBV9|.|TRBJ1-4
ASGTQSATNEKLF
>TRBV9|many|TRBJ1-1
ASSVEAGGTEAF
>TRBV7-6|few|TRBJ2-2
ASSPLGSGELF
>TRBV6-5|few|TRBJ1-2
ASRTARTYGYT
>TRBV7-8|few|TRBJ1-4
ASSFGFRGTNEKLF
>TRBV7-9|many|TRBJ2-2
ASSPSGNGELF
>TRBV25-1|.|TRBJ2-2
ASSRFVLAGGTGELF
>TRBV25-1|many|TRBJ1-1
ASSGRMVTEAF
>TRBV20-1|.|TRBJ1-6
SAQGLGSPLH
>TRBV7-8|.|TRBJ2-5
ASRSLGGDETQY
>TRBV7-3|many|TRBJ2-7
ASSLRQGNEQY
>TRBV19|many|TRBJ1-1
ATISGGNTEAF
>TRBV11-2|.|TRBJ1-1
ASSLGYHTEAF
>TRBV7-9|many|TRBJ1-3
ASSLASGRGNTIY
>TRBV20-1|.|TRBJ2-2
SAARQEHTGELF
>TRBV19|few|TRBJ2-7
ASSIVASGYEQY
>TRBV4-1|many|TRBJ1-2
ASSQDQGQNYGYT
>TRBV7-6|few|TRBJ1-2
ASSPAVERTNYGYT
>TRBV5-1|.|TRBJ1-4
ASSLRRGAGNEKLF
>TRBV6-1|.|TRBJ1-1
ASTRDSGVTEAF
>TRBV7-9|few|TRBJ2-7
ASSLDGLKGY
>TRBV20-1|.|TRBJ2-7
SLRRAGGDYEQY
>TRBV20-1|many|TRBJ1-1
SATGTGRTEAF
>TRBV10-3|few|TRBJ1-1
ASRSPGRGTEAF
>TRBV10-3|once|TRBJ2-5
AIRGQEEETQY
>TRBV12-3/TRBV12-4|.|TRBJ1-2
ASTLRGPTNYGYT
>TRBV2|.|TRBJ1-5
ASSSRDSGSNQPQH
>TRBV9|.|TRBJ2-7
ATQQGPYEQY
>TRBV5-1|.|TRBJ1-3
ASSQEGRVRAVGGNTIY
>TRBV7-6|.|TRBJ2-5
ASSPKGSGLETQY
>TRBV20-1|.|TRBJ2-7
SAREANTGEQY
>TRBV12-3/TRBV12-4|many|TRBJ2-5
ASSTPETQY
>TRBV5-1|few|TRBJ2-5
ASSTGRETQY
>TRBV9|many|TRBJ1-1
ASSVELWDTEAF